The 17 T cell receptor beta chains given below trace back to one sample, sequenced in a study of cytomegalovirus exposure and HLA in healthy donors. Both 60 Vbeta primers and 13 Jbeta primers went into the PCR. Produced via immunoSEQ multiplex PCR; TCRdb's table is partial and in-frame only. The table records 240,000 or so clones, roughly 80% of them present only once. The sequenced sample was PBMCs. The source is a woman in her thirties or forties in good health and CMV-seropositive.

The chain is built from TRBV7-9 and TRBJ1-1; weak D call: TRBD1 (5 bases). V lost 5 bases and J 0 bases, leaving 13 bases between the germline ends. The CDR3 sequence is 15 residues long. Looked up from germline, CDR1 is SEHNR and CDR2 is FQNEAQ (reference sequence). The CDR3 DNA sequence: TGTGCCAGCAGCAAAACCCAGGGCTTGAACACTGAAGCTTTCTTT. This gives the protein CASSKTQGLNTEAFF.

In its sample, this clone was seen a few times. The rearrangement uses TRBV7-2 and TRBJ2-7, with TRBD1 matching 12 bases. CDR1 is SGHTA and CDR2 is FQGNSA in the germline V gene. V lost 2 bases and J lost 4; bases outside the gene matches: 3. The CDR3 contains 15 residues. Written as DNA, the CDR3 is TGTGCCAGCAGCTTATCGGGACAGGGGGCTTACGAGCAGTACTTC. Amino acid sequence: CASSLSGQGAYEQYF.

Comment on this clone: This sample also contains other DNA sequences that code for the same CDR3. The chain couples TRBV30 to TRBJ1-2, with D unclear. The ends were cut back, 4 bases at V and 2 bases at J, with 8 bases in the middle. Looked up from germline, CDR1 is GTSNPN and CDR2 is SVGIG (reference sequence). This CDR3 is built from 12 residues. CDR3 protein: CAWTSGNYGYTF. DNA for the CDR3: TGTGCCTGGACGTCGGGGAACTATGGCTACACCTTC.

The CDR3, as DNA: TGTGCCAGCAGCCCCTTTGGGCAGGGCTACACCTTC. Translated, it gives CASSPFGQGYTF. V is TRBV6-5 and J is TRBJ1-2, with D unclear. The length of the CDR3 is 12 residues. V shed 6 bases and J shed 8 bases, with 13 bases lying between them. Germline V gene data show CDR1 as MNHEY and CDR2 as SVGAGI.

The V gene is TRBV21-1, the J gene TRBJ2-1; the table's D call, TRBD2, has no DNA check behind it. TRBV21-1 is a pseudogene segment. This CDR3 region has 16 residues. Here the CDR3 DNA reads TGTGCCAGCAGCAAAGGTTCTAGCGGGAAATACAATGAGCAGTTCTTC. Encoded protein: CASSKGSSGKYNEQFF.

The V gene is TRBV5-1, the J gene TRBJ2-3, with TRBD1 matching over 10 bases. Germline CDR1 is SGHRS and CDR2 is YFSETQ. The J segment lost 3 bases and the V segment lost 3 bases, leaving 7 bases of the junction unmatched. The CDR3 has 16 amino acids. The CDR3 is CASSSTTGGVTDTQYF. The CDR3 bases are TGCGCCAGCAGCTCGACGACAGGGGGCGTAACAGATACGCAGTATTTT.

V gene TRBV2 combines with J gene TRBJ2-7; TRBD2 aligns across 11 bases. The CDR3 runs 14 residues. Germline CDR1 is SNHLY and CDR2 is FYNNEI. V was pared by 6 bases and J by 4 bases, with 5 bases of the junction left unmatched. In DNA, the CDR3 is TGTGCCAGCAGGTCGACTAGCGGGACTTACGAGCAGTACTTC. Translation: CASRSTSGTYEQYF.

The CDR3 nucleotides are TGTGCCAGCACTCACAGGGGGGAGACCCAGTACTTC. Translated, it gives CASTHRGETQYF. This chain links TRBV7-9 with TRBJ2-5, with TRBD1 matching over 8 bases. The CDR3 is 12 amino acids. The ends lost 7 bases at V and 5 bases at J; junction bases unmatched: 3. Germline CDR1 SEHNR, CDR2 FQNEAQ (reference sequence). Looking up the rest from reference TRBV7-9 and TRBJ2-5 gives the full variable domain: DTGVSQNPRHKITKRGQNVTFRCDPISEHNRLYWYRQTLGQGPEFLTYFQNEAQLEKSRLLSDRFSAERPKGSFSTLEIQRTEQGDSAMYLCASTHRGETQYFGPGTRLLVL.

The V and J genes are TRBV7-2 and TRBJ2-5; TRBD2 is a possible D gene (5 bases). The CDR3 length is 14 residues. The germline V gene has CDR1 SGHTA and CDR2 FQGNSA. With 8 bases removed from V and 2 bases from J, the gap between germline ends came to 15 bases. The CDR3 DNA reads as TGTGCCAGCTCCCCTAGGCGGGCACAAGAGACCCAGTACTTC. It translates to CASSPRRAQETQYF.

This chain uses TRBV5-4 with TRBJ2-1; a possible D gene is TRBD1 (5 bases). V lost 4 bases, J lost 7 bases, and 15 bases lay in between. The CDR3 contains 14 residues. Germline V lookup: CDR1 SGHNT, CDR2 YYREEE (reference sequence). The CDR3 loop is CASSALFRGNEQFF. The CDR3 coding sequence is TGTGCCAGCAGCGCCTTATTTAGGGGAAATGAGCAGTTCTTC.

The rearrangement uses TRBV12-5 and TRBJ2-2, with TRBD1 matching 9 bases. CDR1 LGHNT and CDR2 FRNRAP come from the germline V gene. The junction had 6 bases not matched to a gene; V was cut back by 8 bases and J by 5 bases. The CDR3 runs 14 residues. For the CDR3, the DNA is TGTGCTAGTTCCGGGACAGGGTGGACCGGGGAGCTGTTTTTT. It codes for CASSGTGWTGELFF.

As DNA, the CDR3 is TGTGCCAGCAGCTCCTCAAGGGGCGTAGATGAAAAACTGTTTTTT. Encoded protein: CASSSSRGVDEKLFF. This sequence joins TRBV5-6 and TRBJ1-4; D is perhaps TRBD1 (5 bases). This CDR3 contains 15 residues. Deletions cut 3 bases from V and 6 bases from J, with 15 bases between. Germline V gene sequence: CDR1 SGHDT, CDR2 YYEEEE.

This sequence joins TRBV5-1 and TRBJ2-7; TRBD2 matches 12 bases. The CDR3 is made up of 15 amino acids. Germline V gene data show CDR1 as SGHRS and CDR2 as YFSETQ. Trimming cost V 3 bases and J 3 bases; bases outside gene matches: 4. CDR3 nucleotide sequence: TGCGCCAGCAGCTCTAGCGGGGGGGCCTACTACGAGCAGTACTTC. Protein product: CASSSSGGAYYEQYF.

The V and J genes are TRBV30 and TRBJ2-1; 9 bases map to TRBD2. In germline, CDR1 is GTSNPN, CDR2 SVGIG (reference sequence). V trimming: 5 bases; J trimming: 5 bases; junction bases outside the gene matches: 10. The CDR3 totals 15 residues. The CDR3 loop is CAWGGSGRINNEQFF. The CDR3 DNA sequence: TGTGCCTGGGGGGGGAGCGGGAGGATTAACAATGAGCAGTTCTTC.

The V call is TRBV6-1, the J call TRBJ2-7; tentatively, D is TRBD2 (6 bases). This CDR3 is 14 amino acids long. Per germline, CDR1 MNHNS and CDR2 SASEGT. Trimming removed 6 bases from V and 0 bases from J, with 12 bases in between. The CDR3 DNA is TGTGCCAGCAGACCCGCGGGATCCTCCTACGAGCAGTACTTC. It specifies CASRPAGSSYEQYF.

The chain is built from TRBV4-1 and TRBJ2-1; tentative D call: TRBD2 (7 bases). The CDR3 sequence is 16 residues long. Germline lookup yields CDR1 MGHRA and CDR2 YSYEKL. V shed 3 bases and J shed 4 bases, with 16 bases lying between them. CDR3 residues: CASSHSRGGVYNEQFF. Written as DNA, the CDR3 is TGCGCCAGCAGCCATAGCCGCGGGGGCGTTTACAATGAGCAGTTCTTC.

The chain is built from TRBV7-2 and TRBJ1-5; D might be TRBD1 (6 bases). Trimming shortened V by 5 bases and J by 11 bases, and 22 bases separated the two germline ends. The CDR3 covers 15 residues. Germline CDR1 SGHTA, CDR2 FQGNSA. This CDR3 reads CASSPTMRGSGTQHF. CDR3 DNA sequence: TGTGCCAGCAGCCCAACGATGAGGGGGAGTGGGACCCAGCATTTT.